These T cell receptor beta chains were read from a single sample in a study of T cells in Graves' hyperthyroidism and ophthalmopathy. One entry per CDR3 protein, called by TCRdb with MiXCR from the multiplex PCR reads. The sample has about 250,000 distinct CDR3 sequences, roughly 20% seen once. The material sequenced was blood. The source of these receptors is a man aged 25-45 years with Graves' ophthalmopathy. Both conserved end residues are part of each CDR3. Each record gives: clone size, J gene, D gene, V gene, CDR3 protein, CDR3 DNA. The D gene is left open where the match is weak. Only part of the rows carry a size: once, few, many, or a class if the clone is expanded.

few	TRBJ2-2	.	TRBV5-1	CASSLPRGAGELFF	TGCGCCAGCAGCTTGCCCCGAGGTGCCGGGGAGCTGTTTTTT
few	TRBJ1-5	TRBD1	TRBV20-1	CSASPGQGADQPQHF	TGCAGTGCTAGCCCGGGACAGGGTGCCGATCAGCCCCAGCATTTT
.	TRBJ1-5	.	TRBV3-1	CASSQDRQPQHF	TGTGCCAGCAGCCAAGATCGTCAGCCCCAGCATTTT
.	TRBJ2-3	.	TRBV3-1	CASTPSSSTDTQYF	TGTGCCAGCACCCCCTCCTCCAGCACAGATACGCAGTATTTT
once	TRBJ2-1	.	TRBV29-1	CSTVADSYNEQFF	TGCAGCACCGTAGCAGACTCCTACAATGAGCAGTTCTTC
.	TRBJ2-1	TRBD2	TRBV24-1	CATSDQRGAYNEQFF	TGTGCCACCAGTGATCAGCGGGGGGCCTACAATGAGCAGTTCTTC
.	TRBJ1-1	.	TRBV6-6	CASSYLQMNTEAFF	TGTGCCAGCAGTTACTTACAGATGAACACTGAAGCTTTCTTT
few	TRBJ2-2	.	TRBV7-2	CASRQRPRANTGELFF	TGTGCCAGCAGACAACGACCACGGGCGAACACCGGGGAGCTGTTTTTT
many	TRBJ1-5	.	TRBV7-3	CASSLTADQPQHF	TGTGCCAGCAGCTTAACCGCTGATCAGCCCCAGCATTTT
many	TRBJ2-7	.	TRBV11-2	CASSLEAGYEQYF	TGTGCCAGCAGCTTAGAGGCGGGCTACGAGCAGTACTTC
.	TRBJ1-1	.	TRBV7-8	CASSSRPLPGTLAAFF	TGTGCCAGCAGCTCACGACCGCTCCCCGGGACATTGGCAGCTTTCTTT
.	TRBJ1-2	.	TRBV2	CASLAPINYGYTF	TGTGCCAGCCTAGCCCCAATAAACTATGGCTACACCTTC
.	TRBJ1-2	TRBD1	TRBV7-9	CAGSFSGGGYTF	TGTGCCGGCAGCTTCTCAGGGGGTGGCTACACCTTC
.	TRBJ2-1	.	TRBV9	CASSPPWDNEQFF	TGTGCCAGCAGCCCCCCTTGGGACAATGAGCAGTTCTTC
.	TRBJ2-2	TRBD1	TRBV3-1	CASRGTGGPGELFF	TGTGCCAGCAGGGGGACAGGGGGCCCCGGGGAGCTGTTTTTT
few	TRBJ2-7	TRBD1	TRBV20-1	CSARGQGAYEQYF	TGCAGTGCTAGGGGACAGGGGGCCTACGAGCAGTACTTC
few	TRBJ1-5	.	TRBV28	CASSPLLGGGFSNQPQHF	TGTGCCAGCAGTCCTCTGTTGGGGGGGGGATTTAGCAATCAGCCCCAGCATTTT
.	TRBJ1-1	.	TRBV5-5	CASSLASGAGTLRNTEAFF	TGTGCCAGCAGCTTGGCGTCAGGTGCAGGGACACTGCGGAACACTGAAGCTTTCTTT
few	TRBJ2-5	.	TRBV11-3	CASSPRRQYQETQYF	TGTGCCAGCAGCCCAAGGCGACAGTACCAAGAGACCCAGTACTTC
few	TRBJ2-1	TRBD2	TRBV28	CASTISGTSGYNEQFF	TGTGCCAGCACCATATCCGGGACTAGCGGATACAATGAGCAGTTCTTC
.	TRBJ1-6	.	TRBV27	CASSLRPTTSSYNSPLHF	TGTGCCAGCAGTTTAAGGCCTACCACGAGCTCCTATAATTCACCCCTCCACTTT
few	TRBJ2-2	.	TRBV5-1	CASSLPRADTGELFF	TGCGCCAGCAGCTTGCCCAGAGCGGACACCGGGGAGCTGTTTTTT
.	TRBJ2-2	.	TRBV4-2	CASSRGKNSGSLNTGELFF	TGTGCCAGCAGCCGCGGCAAAAACTCGGGGTCACTGAACACCGGGGAGCTGTTTTTT
.	TRBJ1-4	.	TRBV2	CASSVKIGQGEKLFF	TGTGCCAGCAGTGTGAAAATTGGTCAGGGAGAAAAACTGTTTTTT
.	TRBJ2-3	TRBD1	TRBV25-1	CASNDRGRADTQYF	TGTGCCAGCAACGACAGGGGGAGAGCAGATACGCAGTATTTT
many	TRBJ1-2	.	TRBV6-1	CASSEQNYGYTF	TGTGCCAGCAGTGAACAAAACTATGGCTACACCTTC
once	TRBJ1-6	.	TRBV3-1	CASSLKGSSPLHF	TGTGCCAGCAGTTTGAAGGGCAGCTCACCCCTCCACTTT
many	TRBJ1-1	.	TRBV6-1	CASSEPHTEAFF	TGTGCCAGCAGTGAACCGCACACTGAAGCTTTCTTT
many	TRBJ1-1	.	TRBV5-1	CASSREGVTEAFF	TGCGCCAGCTCGAGGGAGGGAGTGACTGAAGCTTTCTTT
few	TRBJ2-2	.	TRBV11-3	CASSLSRLELFF	TGTGCCAGCAGCCTCAGCCGGTTGGAGCTGTTTTTT
.	TRBJ2-1	.	TRBV20-1	CSPGGGGYNEQFF	TGCAGCCCAGGAGGGGGAGGTTACAATGAGCAGTTCTTC
.	TRBJ2-1	TRBD1	TRBV30	CAWSGVTGKYNEQFF	TGTGCCTGGAGTGGGGTGACAGGGAAATACAATGAGCAGTTCTTC
.	TRBJ2-4	TRBD1	TRBV3-1	CASSQTGGENIQYF	TGTGCCAGCAGCCAAACAGGGGGCGAAAACATTCAGTACTTC
many	TRBJ2-7	.	TRBV7-9	CASSFGTSTYEQYF	TGTGCCAGCAGCTTCGGGACTTCCACCTACGAGCAGTACTTC
once	TRBJ2-3	TRBD2	TRBV30	CAWIANLAGGSDTQYF	TGTGCCTGGATCGCCAATCTAGCGGGAGGGTCGGATACGCAGTATTTT
many	TRBJ1-4	.	TRBV20-1	CSARGVVRGLNEKLFF	TGCAGTGCGAGGGGCGTAGTTAGGGGACTGAATGAAAAACTGTTTTTT
.	TRBJ2-1	TRBD2	TRBV6-1	CASSEAISSVGTRNNEQFF	TGTGCCAGCAGTGAAGCGATCTCGTCGGTTGGGACTAGAAACAATGAGCAGTTCTTC
few	TRBJ1-4	TRBD1	TRBV12-3/TRBV12-4	CASRPQGGNEKLFF	TGTGCCAGCAGGCCACAGGGGGGTAATGAAAAACTGTTTTTT
.	TRBJ2-7	TRBD1	TRBV19	CASSIGTGGPNEQYF	TGTGCCAGTAGTATAGGGACAGGGGGTCCCAACGAGCAGTACTTC
many	TRBJ1-3	.	TRBV7-9	CASSERHAPLAGNTIYF	TGTGCCAGCAGCGAACGACACGCACCTTTAGCTGGAAACACCATATATTTT
.	TRBJ2-2	.	TRBV10-2	CASSEVDTGELFF	TGCGCCAGCAGTGAGGTTGATACCGGGGAGCTGTTTTTT
.	TRBJ2-3	TRBD2	TRBV7-9	CASSPRGTRPDTQYF	TGTGCCAGCAGCCCTAGGGGGACTAGACCCGATACGCAGTATTTT
.	TRBJ1-1	.	TRBV30	CAWSYRVNTEAFF	TGTGCCTGGAGTTACAGGGTGAACACTGAAGCTTTCTTT
.	TRBJ2-1	.	TRBV18	CASSPPYDNEQFF	TGTGCCAGCTCACCACCTTATGACAATGAGCAGTTCTTC
few	TRBJ2-1	TRBD2	TRBV20-1	CSAETSGRAFQQFF	TGCAGTGCAGAAACTAGCGGGAGGGCCTTCCAGCAGTTCTTC
many	TRBJ2-2	TRBD1	TRBV11-2	CASSFGQANTGELFF	TGTGCCAGCAGTTTTGGACAGGCGAACACCGGGGAGCTGTTTTTT
.	TRBJ2-7	.	TRBV24-1	CATSDSRGSYEQYF	TGTGCCACCAGTGATTCCCGGGGTTCCTACGAGCAGTACTTC
few	TRBJ1-6	.	TRBV15	CATSRDRGGRSPLHF	TGTGCCACCAGCAGAGATCGGGGCGGGCGTTCACCCCTCCACTTT
.	TRBJ1-4	TRBD1	TRBV19	CASSTGQGINEKLFF	TGTGCCAGTAGTACCGGACAGGGAATTAATGAAAAACTGTTTTTT
few	TRBJ1-5	.	TRBV6-1	CASSHGGNQPQHF	TGTGCCAGCAGTCACGGGGGGAATCAGCCCCAGCATTTT